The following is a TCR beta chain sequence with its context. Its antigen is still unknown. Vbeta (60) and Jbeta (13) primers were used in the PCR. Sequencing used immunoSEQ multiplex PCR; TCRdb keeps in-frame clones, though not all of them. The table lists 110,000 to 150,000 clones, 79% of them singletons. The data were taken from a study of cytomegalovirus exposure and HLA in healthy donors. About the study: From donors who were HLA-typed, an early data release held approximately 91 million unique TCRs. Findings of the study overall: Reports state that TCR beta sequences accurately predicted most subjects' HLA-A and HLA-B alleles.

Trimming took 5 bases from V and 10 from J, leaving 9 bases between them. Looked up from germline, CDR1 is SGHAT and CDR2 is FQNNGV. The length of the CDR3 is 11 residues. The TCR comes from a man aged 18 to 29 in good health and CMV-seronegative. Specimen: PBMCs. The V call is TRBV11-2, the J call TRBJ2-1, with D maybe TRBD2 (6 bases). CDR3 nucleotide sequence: TGTGCCAGCAGCCCGGGACTGGAGCAGTTCTTC. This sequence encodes CASSPGLEQFF.